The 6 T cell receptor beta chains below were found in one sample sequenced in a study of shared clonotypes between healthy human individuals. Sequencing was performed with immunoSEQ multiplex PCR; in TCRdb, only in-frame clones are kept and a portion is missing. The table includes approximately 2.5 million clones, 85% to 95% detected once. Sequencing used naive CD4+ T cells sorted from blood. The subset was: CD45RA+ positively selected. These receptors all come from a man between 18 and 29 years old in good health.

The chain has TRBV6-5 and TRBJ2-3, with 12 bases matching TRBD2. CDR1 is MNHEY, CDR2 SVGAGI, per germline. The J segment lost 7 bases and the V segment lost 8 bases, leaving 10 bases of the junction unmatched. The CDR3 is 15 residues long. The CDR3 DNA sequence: TGTGCCAGCGGGTCGCTAGCGGGAGGGCCGAATACGCAGTATTTT. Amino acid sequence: CASGSLAGGPNTQYF.

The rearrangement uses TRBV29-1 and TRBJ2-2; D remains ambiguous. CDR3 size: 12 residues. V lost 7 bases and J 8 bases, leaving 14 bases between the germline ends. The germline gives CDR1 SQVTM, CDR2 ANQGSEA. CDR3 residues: CSAKQPWGELFF. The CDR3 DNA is TGCAGCGCCAAGCAGCCGTGGGGGGAGCTGTTTTTT.

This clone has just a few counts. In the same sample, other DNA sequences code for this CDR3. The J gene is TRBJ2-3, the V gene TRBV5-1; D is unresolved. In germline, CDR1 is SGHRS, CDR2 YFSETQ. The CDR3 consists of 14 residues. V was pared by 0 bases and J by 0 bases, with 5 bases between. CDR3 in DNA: TGCGCCAGCAGCTTGGAACCTAGCACAGATACGCAGTATTTT. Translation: CASSLEPSTDTQYF.

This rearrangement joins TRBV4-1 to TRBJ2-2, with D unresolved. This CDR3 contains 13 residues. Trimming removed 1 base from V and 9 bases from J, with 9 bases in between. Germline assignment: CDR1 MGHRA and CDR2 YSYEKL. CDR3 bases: TGCGCCAGCAGCCAAGCCGTCACGTGGGAGCTGTTTTTT. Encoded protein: CASSQAVTWELFF.

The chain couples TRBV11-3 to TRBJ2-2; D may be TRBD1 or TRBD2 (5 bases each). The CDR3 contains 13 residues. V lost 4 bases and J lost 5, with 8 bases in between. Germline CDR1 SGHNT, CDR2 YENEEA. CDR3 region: CASSSEGTGELFF. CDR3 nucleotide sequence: TGTGCCAGCAGCTCAGAGGGGACCGGGGAGCTGTTTTTT.

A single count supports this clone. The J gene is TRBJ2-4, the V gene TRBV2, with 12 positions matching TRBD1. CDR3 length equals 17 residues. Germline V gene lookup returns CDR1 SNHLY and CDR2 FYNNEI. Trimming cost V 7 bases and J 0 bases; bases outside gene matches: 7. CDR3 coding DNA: TGTGCCAGCACAAGGGACAGGGGGCCTCTAGCCAAAAACATTCAGTACTTC. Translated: CASTRDRGPLAKNIQYF.